A single sample gave rise to the 17 T cell receptor beta chains below, sequenced in a study of blood T cell repertoires in COVID-19. Repertoires were generated with immunoSEQ multiplex PCR, while TCRdb's copy carries only in-frame clones and drops some. The sample lists 130,000 or so clones, 85% to 90% seen once, with 4.3% in the top ten. The sequenced sample was peripheral blood. The receptors stem from a human donor in a cohort sampled during active COVID-19.

The count of this clone is one. V gene TRBV5-8 combines with J gene TRBJ1-5; 8 bases are shared with TRBD1. With V trimmed by 4 bases and J by 9 bases, 12 bases remained unmatched. The CDR3 extends over 15 amino acids. CDR1 and CDR2 (germline): SGHTS, YDEGEE. The CDR3 protein is CASSRGTGIPRPQHF. The CDR3 DNA follows: TGTGCCAGCAGCCGCGGGACAGGCATACCTCGGCCCCAGCATTTT.

As to this clone: Other DNA sequences in the sample encode the same CDR3. The chain recombines TRBV11-2 with TRBJ2-7; D ambiguous. With 5 bases removed from V and 0 bases from J, the gap between germline ends came to 2 bases. Germline lookup yields CDR1 SGHAT and CDR2 FQNNGV. The CDR3 is 11 amino acids. CDR3 DNA sequence: TGTGCCAGCAGCCGCTCCTACGAGCAGTACTTC. As protein: CASSRSYEQYF.

V gene TRBV10-3 combines with J gene TRBJ2-2; D is unclear. Trimming removed 8 bases at V and 4 bases at J, with 5 bases between. This CDR3 contains 11 residues. Germline CDR1 is ENHRY and CDR2 is SYGVKD. CDR3 DNA sequence: TGTGCCATCCCTCTCACCGGGGAGCTGTTTTTT. Amino acid sequence: CAIPLTGELFF.

The V gene is TRBV5-4, the J gene TRBJ1-1; possibly TRBD1 for D (6 bases). Germline V gene sequence: CDR1 SGHNT, CDR2 YYREEE (reference sequence). Trimming cost V 3 bases and J 1 base, with 13 bases left between them. The CDR3 has 15 amino acids. CDR3 nucleotide sequence: TGTGCCAGCAGCTACCCAGGGGTTGGGAACACTGAAGCTTTCTTT. It specifies CASSYPGVGNTEAFF.

This sequence joins TRBV5-5 and TRBJ1-1; tentative D call: TRBD1 (6 bases). Germline loops: CDR1 SGHKS, CDR2 YYEKEE (reference sequence). V lost 4 bases and J lost 6, with 13 bases in between. CDR3 size: 13 residues. CDR3 loop: CASSILGGAEAFF. The DNA for the CDR3 is TGTGCCAGCAGCATACTTGGGGGCGCTGAAGCTTTCTTT.

This clone has just one count. The chain couples TRBV21-1 to TRBJ2-7; TRBD1, as called in the table, went unchecked against the DNA. TRBV21-1 is a known pseudogene. This CDR3 comprises 16 residues. The CDR3 DNA sequence: TGTGCCAGCAGCAAAGAGGGTGGGGGACAGACCTACGAGCAGTACGTC. Translation: CASSKEGGGQTYEQYV.

The chain uses TRBV7-3 and TRBJ2-3, with 8 bases that match TRBD2. The germline gives CDR1 SGHTA, CDR2 FQGTGA. J was trimmed by 6 bases and V by 2 bases; bases with no gene match: 4. The CDR3 is 14 amino acids. This CDR3 reads CASSLGTSWDTQYF. The CDR3 nucleotides are TGTGCCAGCAGCTTAGGGACTAGTTGGGATACGCAGTATTTT.

The chain recombines TRBV28 with TRBJ1-1; D might be TRBD1 (5 bases). Germline CDR1 reads MDHEN; CDR2 reads SYDVKM. The CDR3 is 12 residues long. With 4 bases removed from V and 10 bases from J, the gap between germline ends came to 13 bases. This CDR3 is CASSWAGLTAFF. The CDR3 DNA follows: TGTGCCAGCAGTTGGGCGGGACTTACAGCTTTCTTT.

The V and J genes are TRBV5-6 and TRBJ1-4, with D maybe TRBD1 (6 bases). This CDR3 is 17 amino acids long. Germline CDR1 SGHDT, CDR2 YYEEEE. V was trimmed by 3 bases and J by 4 bases, leaving 19 bases between them. The CDR3 region is CASSSHWSQGNNEKLFF. The CDR3 DNA is TGTGCCAGCAGCTCTCATTGGTCACAGGGAAATAATGAAAAACTGTTTTTT.

The chain carries TRBV13 and TRBJ2-6, with 11 bases identical to TRBD1. CDR3 size: 18 residues. V lost 5 bases to trimming and J lost 0 bases; unmatched junction nucleotides: 6. Looked up from germline, CDR1 is PRHDT and CDR2 is FYEKMQ (reference sequence). CDR3 sequence (DNA): TGTGCCAGCAGCGGAGGGACAGGGGGACTCTCTGGGGCCAACGTCCTGACTTTC. This translates into CASSGGTGGLSGANVLTF.

The chain combines TRBV27 with TRBJ2-5; no firm D call. The CDR3 spans 14 residues. Germline-derived CDR1 and CDR2 are MNHEY and SMNVEV (reference sequence). Trimming removed 8 bases at V and 0 bases at J, with 13 bases between. The DNA of the CDR3 is TGTGCCAGCCGCCCCAGAACGTACCAAGAGACCCAGTACTTC. Translation gives CASRPRTYQETQYF.

This clone was seen repeatedly, ten times or more. This chain uses TRBV7-8 with TRBJ1-5; TRBD1 aligns across 7 bases. Germline loops: CDR1 SGHVS, CDR2 FQNEAQ. This CDR3 contains 15 residues. The junction had 4 bases not matched to a gene; V was cut back by 5 bases and J by 0 bases. DNA of the CDR3: TGTGCCAGCAGCCCCGGGACAGTTAGCAATCAGCCCCAGCATTTT. Its translation: CASSPGTVSNQPQHF. Variable domain in full (rest from reference TRBV7-8 and TRBJ1-5): GAGVSQSPRYKVAKRGQDVALRCDPISGHVSLFWYQQALGQGPEFLTYFQNEAQLDKSGLPSDRFFAERPEGSVSTLKIQRTQQEDSAVYLCASSPGTVSNQPQHFGDGTRLSIL.

The rearrangement uses TRBV5-5 and TRBJ2-7; TRBD1 aligns across 9 bases. Looked up from germline, CDR1 is SGHKS and CDR2 is YYEKEE (reference sequence). Trimming removed 0 bases from V and 4 bases from J; junction bases left unmatched: 2. This CDR3 comprises 14 residues. The CDR3 region has the DNA TGTGCCAGCAGCTTGGGACAGGGGGATTACGAGCAGTACTTC. This gives the protein CASSLGQGDYEQYF. The variable domain in full, with the rest retrieved from reference TRBV5-5 and TRBJ2-7, is DAGVTQSPTHLIKTRGQQVTLRCSPISGHKSVSWYQQVLGQGPQFIFQYYEKEERGRGNFPDRFSARQFPNYSSELNVNALLLGDSALYLCASSLGQGDYEQYFGPGTRLTVT.

The V gene is TRBV18, the J gene TRBJ2-3, with TRBD2 matching 8 bases. J gave up 0 bases and V 3 bases, and 14 bases lay outside the gene matches. Germline V gene data show CDR1 as KGHSH and CDR2 as LQKENI. This CDR3 is 19 amino acids long. This CDR3 is CASSPRTSLAERSTDTQYF. CDR3 DNA sequence: TGTGCCAGCTCACCTCGTACCTCACTAGCGGAGAGGAGCACAGATACGCAGTATTTT.

In this sample, this clone turned up many times. This chain uses TRBV10-2 with TRBJ1-2, with TRBD1 as a possible D gene (5 bases). This CDR3 is 14 amino acids long. The V end was cut by 8 bases, the J end by 4 bases, with 17 bases between. CDR1 and CDR2 (germline): WSHSY, SAAADI. The CDR3 DNA reads as TGCGCCAGCGGAAAAGAAGGGGCGCGCTATGGCTACACCTTC. This encodes CASGKEGARYGYTF.

V is TRBV3-1 (or the pseudogene TRBV3-2) and J is TRBJ2-3; TRBD2 agrees at 8 bases. Trimming took 4 bases from V and 3 from J; bases not matched to a gene: 3. The CDR3 is 14 amino acids. CDR1 is LGHDT and CDR2 is YNNKEL in the germline V gene (reference sequence). CDR3 coding DNA: TGTGCCAGCAGCCCGGGACTAGGGACAGATACGCAGTATTTT. Translation: CASSPGLGTDTQYF.

Only one count was recorded for this clone. CDR3 amino acids: CASSQRPSGGFNPQYF. CDR3 bases: TGTGCCAGCAGCCAGCGGCCCAGCGGGGGGTTCAATCCGCAGTATTTT. The gene calls are TRBV3-1 (or the pseudogene TRBV3-2) and TRBJ2-3; 9 bases match TRBD2. J was trimmed by 10 bases and V by 3 bases; bases with no gene match: 14. Looked up from germline, CDR1 is LGHDT and CDR2 is YNNKEL (reference sequence). This CDR3 spans 16 amino acids.